This T cell receptor beta chain was observed in a study of blood T cell repertoires in COVID-19. Study overall: Some COVID-19 samples were acute and others convalescent; all came from the United States, Italy and Spain.

CDR3 length: 15 residues. CDR1 SGHKS and CDR2 YYEKEE come from the germline V gene (reference sequence). The germline V and J ends were trimmed by 2 bases and 5 bases, with 11 bases remaining between them. In the original analysis: Nucleated cell counts were estimated from reference gene primer amplification. Only in-frame clones appear in the TCRdb table, and some are missing; sequencing was by immunoSEQ multiplex PCR. That table is the source of V, J and clone size, and D and trimming were worked out from the DNA. The data contain some 200,000 clones, about 85% of them singletons. The chain couples TRBV5-5 to TRBJ1-6; D ambiguous. Material: peripheral blood. The TCR was taken from a man between 65 and 85 years old with acute or convalescent COVID-19. CDR3: CASSLRLPNNSPLHF. As DNA, the CDR3 is TGTGCCAGCAGCTTACGGTTGCCTAATAATTCACCCCTCCACTTT.